Following are 5 T cell receptor beta chains from one sample sequenced in a study of cytomegalovirus exposure and HLA in healthy donors (TCRdb year 2017). Library prep was done by the immunoSEQ multiplex PCR assay. For the multiplex PCR, a mixture combining 60 forward primers for TCR Vbeta segments and 13 reverse primers for TCR Jbeta segments was used. This immuneACCESS table, as held by TCRdb, lists in-frame sequences with V and J called but not all clones. Of the missing ones, under half trace to an unresolved V gene in checked studies; the others have no known cause. The sample table records tens of thousands of clones; 63% of these occur just once. The ten largest account for about 15% of the sample. Sequencing was carried out using PBMCs. These TCRs come from a woman aged 35 to 49 in good health and CMV-seropositive.

This clone was counted between two and nine times. The chain carries TRBV2 and TRBJ2-7; D perhaps matches TRBD1 (6 bases). The germline V gene has CDR1 SNHLY and CDR2 FYNNEI. This CDR3 region has 11 residues. The V end lost 8 bases, the J end lost 5 bases, and 10 bases lay between the germline ends. The CDR3, as DNA: TGTGCCAGCGACAGGAACCACGAGCAGTACTTC. This encodes CASDRNHEQYF.

The CDR3 nucleotides are TGTGCCAGCAGTTTACGAGCTAGCGGGCTCTACGAGCAGTACTTC. Residues: CASSLRASGLYEQYF. This chain joins TRBV28 and TRBJ2-7, with TRBD2 matching over 8 bases. With 2 bases clipped from V and 3 bases from J, the junction kept 6 bases outside the gene matches. CDR1 is MDHEN and CDR2 is SYDVKM in the germline V gene. The CDR3 is 15 residues long.

The chain carries TRBV7-9 and TRBJ1-2, with D uncertain. Trimming removed 5 bases at V and 8 bases at J, with 15 bases between. CDR1 and CDR2 (germline): SEHNR, FQNEAQ (reference sequence). The CDR3 is made up of 13 amino acids. CDR3 amino acids: CASSPSRIGGYTF. The CDR3 bases are TGTGCCAGCAGCCCCTCGAGGATTGGGGGCTACACCTTC.

Here the CDR3 DNA reads TGCAGCGTGGGGGGGTTGCAAGAGACCCAGTACTTC. Its protein is CSVGGLQETQYF. V usage is TRBV29-1 and J usage is TRBJ2-5, with 7 bases identical to TRBD2. CDR3 length: 12 amino acids. The J segment lost 2 bases and the V segment lost 6 bases, leaving 3 bases of the junction unmatched. Germline values: CDR1 SQVTM, CDR2 ANQGSEA. Full variable domain (remainder filled in from reference TRBV29-1 and TRBJ2-5): SAVISQKPSRDICQRGTSLTIQCQVDSQVTMMFWYRQQPGQSLTLIATANQGSEATYESGFVIDKFPISRPNLTFSTLTVSNMSPEDSSIYLCSVGGLQETQYFGPGTRLLVL.

The chain combines TRBV27 with TRBJ2-7; 11 bases are a match to TRBD1. This CDR3 contains 14 residues. Germline CDR1 and CDR2: MNHEY and SMNVEV (reference sequence). The V segment lost 5 bases and the J segment 9 bases; nucleotides outside the gene matches: 9. The CDR3 here is CASSRDRGSRGQYF. The CDR3 region has the DNA TGTGCCAGCAGTAGGGACAGGGGGTCCCGTGGGCAGTACTTC.